This T cell receptor (beta chain) was captured in a study of cytomegalovirus exposure and HLA in healthy donors. V lost 5 bases and J lost 4; bases outside the gene matches: 10. Germline V gives CDR1 ENHRY, CDR2 SYGVKD. This CDR3 is 15 amino acids long. In the PCR, 60 Vbeta and 13 Jbeta primers were used. TCRdb's table, derived via immunoSEQ multiplex PCR, lists solely in-frame clones and lacks some. The sample gives approximately 200,000 clones, roughly 78% of which show up once; approximately 1.4% is in the top ten. This clonotype originated in a girl aged 5 to 17 in good health and CMV-seropositive. The sample comprised PBMCs. The chain is built from TRBV10-3 and TRBJ1-2; 7 bases align to TRBD1. The CDR3 region is CAISPTGVNIYGYTF. The CDR3 bases are TGTGCCATCAGTCCAACAGGGGTGAATATCTATGGCTACACCTTC.